These 3 T cell receptor beta chains came from one sample sequenced in a study of blood T cell repertoires in COVID-19 (dated by TCRdb to about 2020). The method was the immunoSEQ multiplex PCR assay. This immuneACCESS table, as held by TCRdb, lists in-frame sequences with V and J called but not all clones. Of the missing ones, under half trace to an unresolved V gene in checked studies; the others have no known cause. Counted in this sample were about 200,000 clones; around nine tenths of them appeared once. The ten biggest clones cover about 1.7% of the sample. The specimen sequenced was peripheral blood. The receptor set was obtained from a man between 18 and 35 years old with active or convalescent COVID-19.

Here the CDR3 reads CASGGNYGYTF. CDR3 nucleotide sequence: TGTGCCAGCGGCGGGAACTATGGCTACACCTTC. V usage is TRBV12-3 or TRBV12-4 and J usage is TRBJ1-2; D is ambiguous. The ends were cut back, 8 bases at V and 2 bases at J, with 6 bases in the middle. This CDR3 has 11 residues.

The V and J genes are TRBV11-2 and TRBJ2-2; a weak D match, TRBD1 (6 bases). V was pared by 2 bases and J by 6 bases, with 19 bases between. In germline, CDR1 is SGHAT, CDR2 FQNNGV. The CDR3 spans 17 residues. CDR3: CASSLTGGGYLPGELFF. The CDR3 nucleotides are TGTGCCAGCAGCTTAACCGGTGGGGGCTACCTGCCCGGGGAGCTGTTTTTT.

This chain joins TRBV9 and TRBJ2-3; 14 positions agree with TRBD2. The V segment lost 3 bases and the J segment 4 bases; nucleotides outside the gene matches: 13. This CDR3 contains 19 residues. Germline V gives CDR1 SGDLS, CDR2 YYNGEE. The CDR3 loop is CASSADAGTSGRIADTQYF. The CDR3 coding sequence is TGTGCCAGCAGCGCGGACGCAGGGACTAGCGGGAGAATTGCAGATACGCAGTATTTT.